This TCR beta chain was sequenced in a study of T cells after yellow fever vaccination. Across the study: SMART-Seq v4 Ultra Low Input handled preparation of low-cell-number fractions.

The study, taken as a whole, reports: Most clones from primary vaccination were detected again post-booster (roughly 95% CD4, 88% CD8). The secondary T-cell response peaked on day 5, not day 15, but was weaker.

Germline assignment: CDR1 SGHNT and CDR2 YYREEE (reference sequence). This CDR3 is built from 14 residues. V was cut by 6 bases and J by 1 base, with 14 bases left in between. Synthesis of TCR cDNA relied on 5'RACE template switching, which attached a universal primer site and UMIs. One entry per CDR3 protein results from TCRdb running MiXCR on the 5' RACE reads. This sample has under 550,000 distinct CDR3 sequences, with less than 25% found just once. Comment on this clonotype: What it recognizes is unknown.

Sequencing was performed on PBMCs, taken 21 days after the first yellow fever vaccination. The source of this sequence is a man younger than 35 who received the YFV17D yellow fever vaccine. This chain uses TRBV5-4 with TRBJ2-7; TRBD1 or TRBD2 may be the D gene (5 bases each). The CDR3 region has the DNA TGTGCCAGCACCAGACGGGGCCTATCCTACGAGCAGTACTTC. It encodes CASTRRGLSYEQYF.